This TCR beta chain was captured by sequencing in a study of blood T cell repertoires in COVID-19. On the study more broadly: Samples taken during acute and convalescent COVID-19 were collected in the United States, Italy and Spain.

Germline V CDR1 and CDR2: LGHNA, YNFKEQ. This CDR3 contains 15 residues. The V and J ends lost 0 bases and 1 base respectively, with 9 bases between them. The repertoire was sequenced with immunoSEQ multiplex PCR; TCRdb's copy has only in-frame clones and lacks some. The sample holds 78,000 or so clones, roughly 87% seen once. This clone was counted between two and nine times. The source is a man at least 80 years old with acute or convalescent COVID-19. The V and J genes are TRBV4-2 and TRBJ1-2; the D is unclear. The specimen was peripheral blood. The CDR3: CASSQDQALNYGYTF. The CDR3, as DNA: TGTGCCAGCAGCCAAGATCAGGCCCTTAACTATGGCTACACCTTC.